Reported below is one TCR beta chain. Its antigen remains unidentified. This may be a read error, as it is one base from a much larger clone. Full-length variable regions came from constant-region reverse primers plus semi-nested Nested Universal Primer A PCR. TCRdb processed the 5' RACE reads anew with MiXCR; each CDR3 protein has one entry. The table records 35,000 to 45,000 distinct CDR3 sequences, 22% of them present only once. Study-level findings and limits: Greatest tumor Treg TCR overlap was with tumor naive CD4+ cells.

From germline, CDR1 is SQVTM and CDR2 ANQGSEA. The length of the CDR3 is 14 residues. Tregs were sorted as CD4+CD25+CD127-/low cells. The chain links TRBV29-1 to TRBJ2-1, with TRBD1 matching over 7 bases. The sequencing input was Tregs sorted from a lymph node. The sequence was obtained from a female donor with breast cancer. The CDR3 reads CGVETGQSYNEQFF. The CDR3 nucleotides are TGCGGCGTTGAGACAGGGCAATCCTACAATGAGCAGTTCTTC.